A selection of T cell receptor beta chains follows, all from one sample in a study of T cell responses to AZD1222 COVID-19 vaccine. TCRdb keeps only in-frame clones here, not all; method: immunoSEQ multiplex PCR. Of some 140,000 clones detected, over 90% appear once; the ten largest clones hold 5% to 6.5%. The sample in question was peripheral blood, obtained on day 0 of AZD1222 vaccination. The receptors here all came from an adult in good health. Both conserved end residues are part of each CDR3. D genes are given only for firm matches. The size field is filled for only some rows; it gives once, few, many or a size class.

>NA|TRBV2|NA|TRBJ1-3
TGTGCCAGCAGTGAGGCGGGATCCGCTGGAAACACCATATATTTT
CASSEAGSAGNTIYF
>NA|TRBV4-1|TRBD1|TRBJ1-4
TGCGCCAGCAGCCAAGACAGGGGGGGTTCAACTAATGAAAAACTGTTTTTT
CASSQDRGGSTNEKLFF
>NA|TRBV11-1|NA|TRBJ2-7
TGTGCCAGCAGCGATAGGACCCGATCCTACGAGCAGTACTTC
CASSDRTRSYEQYF
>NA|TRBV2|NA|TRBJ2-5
TGTGCCAGCAGGGAAGAGACCCAGTACTTC
CASREETQYF
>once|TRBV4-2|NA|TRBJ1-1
TGTGCCAGCAGCCAAGAGGGCGGACTATTGAACACTGAAGCTTTCTTT
CASSQEGGLLNTEAFF
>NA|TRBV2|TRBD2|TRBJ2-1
TGTGCCAGCAGTACGGGGGGGATCTACAATGAGCAGTTCTTC
CASSTGGIYNEQFF
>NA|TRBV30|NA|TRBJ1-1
TGTGCCTGGAGTATCCTCGACCTAGACGGTCAAGCTTTCTTT
CAWSILDLDGQAFF
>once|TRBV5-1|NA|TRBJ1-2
TGCGCCAGCAGCTTGGAGGGACCAAGGGATGGCTACACCTTC
CASSLEGPRDGYTF
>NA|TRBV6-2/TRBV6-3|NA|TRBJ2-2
TGTGCCAGCAGTTATTGGGACTCGAACACCGGGGAGCTGTTTTTT
CASSYWDSNTGELFF
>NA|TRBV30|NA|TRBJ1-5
TGTGCCTGGAGCGGACAGTTTAGCAATCAGCCCCAGCATTTT
CAWSGQFSNQPQHF
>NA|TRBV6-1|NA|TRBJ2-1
TGTGCCAGCAGTGAAAACAGGAAGCAGTTCTTC
CASSENRKQFF
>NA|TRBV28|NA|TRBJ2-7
TGTGCCAGCAGTCGACAGGCCACAGCCTACGAGCAGTACTTC
CASSRQATAYEQYF
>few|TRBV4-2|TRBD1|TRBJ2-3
TGTGCCAGCAGCCAACCAGGGACAGGGGGAGATACGCAGTATTTT
CASSQPGTGGDTQYF
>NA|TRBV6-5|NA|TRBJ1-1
TGTGCCAGCAGCGTTCGGCCACCGAACACTGAAGCTTTCTTT
CASSVRPPNTEAFF
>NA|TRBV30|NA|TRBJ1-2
TGTGCCTGGAGTGTACTAAGTCGGGCAGTCTATGGCTACACCTTC
CAWSVLSRAVYGYTF
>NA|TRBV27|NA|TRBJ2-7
TGTGCCAGCAGGGAGATGACCTCCTACGAGCAGTACTTC
CASREMTSYEQYF
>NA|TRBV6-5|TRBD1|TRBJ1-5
TGTGCCAGCAGACAGGGGGCCGGCAATCAGCCCCAGCATTTT
CASRQGAGNQPQHF
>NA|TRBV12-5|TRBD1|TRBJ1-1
TGTGCTAGTGGTTTGGGGACAGGGGTGACCACTGAAGCTTTCTTT
CASGLGTGVTTEAFF
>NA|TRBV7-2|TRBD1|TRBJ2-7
TGTGCCAGCAGCAGGGGGACAGGGGATGACCAGTACTTC
CASSRGTGDDQYF
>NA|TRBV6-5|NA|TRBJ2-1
TGTGCCAGCAGTAATGCCTTTCTAGTGGATGAGCAGTTCTTC
CASSNAFLVDEQFF
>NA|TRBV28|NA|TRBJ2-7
TGTGCCAGCAGTCTTCGCTACGAGCAGTACTTC
CASSLRYEQYF
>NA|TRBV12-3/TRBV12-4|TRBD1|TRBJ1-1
TGTGCCAGCAGTTATCCGGACAGGGGTGAAGCTTTCTTT
CASSYPDRGEAFF
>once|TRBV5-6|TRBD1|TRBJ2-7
TGTGCCAGCGAAGACAGGGGGCAATACGAGCAGTACTTC
CASEDRGQYEQYF
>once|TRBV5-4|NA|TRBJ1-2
TGTGCCAGCGGTCGAACCCCGTCGGGGGTCAAATATGGCTACACCTTC
CASGRTPSGVKYGYTF
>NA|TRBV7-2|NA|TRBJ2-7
TGTGCCAGCAGCTTACGGGCTAGCTCCTACGAGCAGTACTTC
CASSLRASSYEQYF
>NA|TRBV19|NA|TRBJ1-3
TGTGCCAGTAGTCTTCTTCTTGTCGGAGGCCCTGGAAACACCATATATTTT
CASSLLLVGGPGNTIYF
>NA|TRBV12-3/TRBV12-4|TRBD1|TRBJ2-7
TGTGCCAGCAGTTTAGACAGGGGGGACGAGCAGTACTTC
CASSLDRGDEQYF
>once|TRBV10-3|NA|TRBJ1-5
TGTGCCATCAGTGAGACTACCCGGGATAGCAATCAGCCCCAGCATTTT
CAISETTRDSNQPQHF
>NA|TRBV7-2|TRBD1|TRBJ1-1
TGTGCCAGCAGCCGGTACGGGACAGGGTTGAGGACTGAAGCTTTCTTT
CASSRYGTGLRTEAFF
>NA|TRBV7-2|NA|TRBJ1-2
TGTGCCAGCAGCTCCAGTGAGACAGGTTGGGGCGTCTACACCTTC
CASSSSETGWGVYTF
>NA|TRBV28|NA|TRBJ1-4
TGTGCCAGCAGCCCCTTTAGAGTGGACGAAAAACTGTTTTTT
CASSPFRVDEKLFF
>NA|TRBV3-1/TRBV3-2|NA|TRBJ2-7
TGTGCCAGCAGACCTACAGCCGGCGAGCAGTACTTC
CASRPTAGEQYF
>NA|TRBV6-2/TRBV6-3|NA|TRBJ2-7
TGTGCCAGCAGTGACTTCGGCGGATCCTCCTACGAGCAGTACTTC
CASSDFGGSSYEQYF
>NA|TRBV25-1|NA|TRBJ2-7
TGTGCCAGCAGTGAATACGGCCCTTACGAGCAGTACTTC
CASSEYGPYEQYF
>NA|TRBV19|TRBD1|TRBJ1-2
TGTGCCAGTAGTCATCCCAGGGACAGGAGCTATGGCTACACCTTC
CASSHPRDRSYGYTF
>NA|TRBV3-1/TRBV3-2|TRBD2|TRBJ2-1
TGTGCCAGCAGCGAGCGGACTAGCGGGGATAAAAATGAGCAGTTCTTC
CASSERTSGDKNEQFF
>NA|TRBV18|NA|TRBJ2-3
TGTGCCAGCTCACGCGGGGATTCAGATACGCAGTATTTT
CASSRGDSDTQYF
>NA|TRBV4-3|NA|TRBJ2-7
TGCGCCAGCAGGGGGGGACCCTCCTACGAGCAGTACTTC
CASRGGPSYEQYF
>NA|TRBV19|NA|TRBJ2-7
TGTGCCAGTAGTATAGGAGTTTGGTGGGGACTTCCCTACGAGCAGTACTTC
CASSIGVWWGLPYEQYF
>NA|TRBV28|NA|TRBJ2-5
TGTGCCAGCAAGGTTGGAGAGACCCAGTACTTC
CASKVGETQYF
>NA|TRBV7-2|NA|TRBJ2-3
TGTGCCAGCAGCTTCTCCGGGGTAGCATACACAGATACGCAGTATTTT
CASSFSGVAYTDTQYF
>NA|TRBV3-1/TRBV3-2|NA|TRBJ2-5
TGTGCCAGCAGCCAAGACCCTTCAGGAACCCAGTACTTC
CASSQDPSGTQYF
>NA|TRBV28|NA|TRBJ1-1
TGTGCCACCTCGAACGTGGGCACTGAAGCTTTCTTT
CATSNVGTEAFF
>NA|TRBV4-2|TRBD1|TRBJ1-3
TGTGCCAGCAGCCATGCTGGGACAGACTCTGGAAACACCATATATTTT
CASSHAGTDSGNTIYF